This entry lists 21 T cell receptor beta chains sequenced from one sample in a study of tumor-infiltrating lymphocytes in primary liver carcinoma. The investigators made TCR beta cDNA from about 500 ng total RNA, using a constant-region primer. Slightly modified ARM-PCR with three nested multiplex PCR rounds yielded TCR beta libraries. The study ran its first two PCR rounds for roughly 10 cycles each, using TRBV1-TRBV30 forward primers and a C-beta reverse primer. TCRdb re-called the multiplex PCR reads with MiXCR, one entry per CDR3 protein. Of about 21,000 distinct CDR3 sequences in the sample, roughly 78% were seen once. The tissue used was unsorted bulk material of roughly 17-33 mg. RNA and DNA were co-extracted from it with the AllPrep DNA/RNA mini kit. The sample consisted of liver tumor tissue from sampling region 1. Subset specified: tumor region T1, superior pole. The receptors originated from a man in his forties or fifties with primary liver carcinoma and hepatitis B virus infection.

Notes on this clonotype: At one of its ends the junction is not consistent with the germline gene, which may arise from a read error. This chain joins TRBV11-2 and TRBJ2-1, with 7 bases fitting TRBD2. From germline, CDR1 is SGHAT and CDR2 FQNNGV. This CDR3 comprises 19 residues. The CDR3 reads CASSLDGRFSGTLYNVQIF. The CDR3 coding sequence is TGTGCCAGCAGTTTAGATGGGCGATTCAGCGGGACCCTTTACAATGTGCAGATCTTC.

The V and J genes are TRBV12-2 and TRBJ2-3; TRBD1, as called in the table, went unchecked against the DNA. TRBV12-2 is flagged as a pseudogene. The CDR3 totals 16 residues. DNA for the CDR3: TGTGCAAGTCGCCCCGGACAGTGGCAAAGCACAGATACGCAGTATTTC. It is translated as CASRPGQWQSTDTQYF.

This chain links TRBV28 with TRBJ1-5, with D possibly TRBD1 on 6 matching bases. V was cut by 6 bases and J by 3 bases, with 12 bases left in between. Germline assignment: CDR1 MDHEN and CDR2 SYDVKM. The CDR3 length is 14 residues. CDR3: CASRKGDINQPQHF. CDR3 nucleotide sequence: TGTGCCAGCAGAAAAGGGGACATCAATCAGCCCCAGCATTTT.

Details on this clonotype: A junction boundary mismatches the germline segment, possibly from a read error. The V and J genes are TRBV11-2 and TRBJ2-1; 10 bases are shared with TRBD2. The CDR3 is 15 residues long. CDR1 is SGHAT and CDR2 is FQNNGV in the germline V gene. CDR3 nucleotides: TGCTCCAGCGGCCCCCAGCGGGAGGGATTGGGTGAGCAGTTCTTC. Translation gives CSSGPQREGLGEQFF.

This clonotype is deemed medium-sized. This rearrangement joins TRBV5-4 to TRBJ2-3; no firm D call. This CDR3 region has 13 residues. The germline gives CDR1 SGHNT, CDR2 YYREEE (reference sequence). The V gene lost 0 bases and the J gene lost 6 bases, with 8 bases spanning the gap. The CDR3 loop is CASSLESFDTQYF. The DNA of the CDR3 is TGTGCCAGCAGCTTGGAAAGTTTCGATACGCAGTATTTT. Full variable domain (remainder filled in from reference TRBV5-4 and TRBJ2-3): ETGVTQSPTHLIKTRGQQVTLRCSSQSGHNTVSWYQQALGQGPQFIFQYYREEENGRGNFPPRFSGLQFPNYSSELNVNALELDDSALYLCASSLESFDTQYFGPGTRLTVL.

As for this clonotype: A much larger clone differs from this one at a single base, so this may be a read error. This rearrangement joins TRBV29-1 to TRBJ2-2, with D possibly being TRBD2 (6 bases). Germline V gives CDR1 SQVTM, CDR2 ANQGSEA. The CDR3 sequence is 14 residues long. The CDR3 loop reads CNVDGRGSTGELFF. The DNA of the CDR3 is TGCAACGTTGATGGGCGGGGAAGCACCGGGGAGCTGTTTTTT.

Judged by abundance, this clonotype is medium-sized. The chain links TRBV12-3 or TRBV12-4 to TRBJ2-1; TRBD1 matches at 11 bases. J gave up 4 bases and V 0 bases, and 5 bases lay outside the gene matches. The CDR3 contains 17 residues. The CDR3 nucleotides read TGTGCCAGCAGTTTAGCCCGGACAGGGGGCATATACAATGAGCAGTTCTTC. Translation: CASSLARTGGIYNEQFF.

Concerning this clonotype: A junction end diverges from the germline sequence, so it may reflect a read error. CDR3 sequence (DNA): TGTGCCATCACTGGAGGCAGGGTGAACACTGAACCTTTCTTT. Translating gives CAITGGRVNTEPFF. The chain uses TRBV11-2 and TRBJ1-1; D perhaps matches TRBD1 (5 bases). Germline CDR1 is SGHAT and CDR2 is FQNNGV. There are 14 residues in the CDR3.

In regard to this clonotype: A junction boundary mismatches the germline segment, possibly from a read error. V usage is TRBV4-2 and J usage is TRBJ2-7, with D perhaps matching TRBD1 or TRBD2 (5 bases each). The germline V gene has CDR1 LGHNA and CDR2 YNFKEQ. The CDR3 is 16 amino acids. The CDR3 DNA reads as TGTGACAGCAGCCAAGCTGCTAGCAGGGTTTCCTACGAGCAGTACTTC. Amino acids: CDSSQAASRVSYEQYF.

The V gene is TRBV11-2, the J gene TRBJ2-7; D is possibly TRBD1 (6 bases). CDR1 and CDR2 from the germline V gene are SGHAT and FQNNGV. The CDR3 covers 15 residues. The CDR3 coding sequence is TGTATCAGCAGCCAAGGGACACGGAGAACCTACGAGCAGTACTTC. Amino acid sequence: CISSQGTRRTYEQYF.

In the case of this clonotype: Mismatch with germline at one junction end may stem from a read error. CDR3 sequence: CAGSLFTWDGEQYF. The CDR3 coding sequence is TGTGCCGGCAGTTTATTCACTTGGGATGGAGAGCAGTACTTC. The chain uses TRBV28 and TRBJ2-7, with no clear D. The CDR3 totals 14 residues. Looked up from germline, CDR1 is MDHEN and CDR2 is SYDVKM. The full variable domain, completed using reference TRBV28 and TRBJ2-7, is DVKVTQSSRYLVKRTGEKVFLECVQDMDHENMFWYRQDPGLGLRLIYFSYDVKMKEKGDIPEGYSVSREKKERFSLILESASTNQTSMYLCAGSLFTWDGEQYFGPGTRLTVT.

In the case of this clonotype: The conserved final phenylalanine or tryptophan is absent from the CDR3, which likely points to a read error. In DNA form, the CDR3 reads TGTGCGATCAGTGACCGGGACGAAAAAAACATTCAGTACTTA. It is translated as CAISDRDEKNIQYL. This rearrangement joins TRBV10-3 to TRBJ2-4; D tentatively fits TRBD1 or TRBD2 (5 bases each). CDR1 is ENHRY and CDR2 is SYGVKD in the germline V gene. CDR3 length: 14 residues.

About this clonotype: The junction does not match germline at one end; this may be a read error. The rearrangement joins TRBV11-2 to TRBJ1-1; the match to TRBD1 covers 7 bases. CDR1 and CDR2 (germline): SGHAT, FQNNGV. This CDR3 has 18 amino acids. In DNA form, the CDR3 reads TGTGCCATCAGTCGAGGGGGCGCAGGTCCTTGGGGGAACACCGAAGCTTTCTTT. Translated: CAISRGGAGPWGNTEAFF. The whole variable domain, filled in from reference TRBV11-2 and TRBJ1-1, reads EAGVAQSPRYKIIEKRQSVAFWCNPISGHATLYWYQQILGQGPKLLIQFQNNGVVDDSQLPKDRFSAERLKGVDSTLKIQPAKLEDSAVYLCAISRGGAGPWGNTEAFFGQGTRLTVV.

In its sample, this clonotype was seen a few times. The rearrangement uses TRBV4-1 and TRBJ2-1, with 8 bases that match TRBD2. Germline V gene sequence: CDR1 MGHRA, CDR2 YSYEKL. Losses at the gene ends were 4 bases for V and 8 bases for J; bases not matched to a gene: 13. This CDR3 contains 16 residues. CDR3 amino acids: CASSPMGAGDGDEQFF. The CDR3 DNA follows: TGCGCCAGCAGCCCAATGGGAGCGGGAGACGGGGATGAGCAGTTCTTC.

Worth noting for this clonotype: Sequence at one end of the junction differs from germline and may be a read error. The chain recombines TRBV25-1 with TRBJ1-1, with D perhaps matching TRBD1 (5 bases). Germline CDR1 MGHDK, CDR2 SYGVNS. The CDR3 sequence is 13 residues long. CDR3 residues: CASKGPSNTEAFF. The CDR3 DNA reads TGTGCCAGCAAGGGACCCTCGAACACTGAAGCGTTCTTT.

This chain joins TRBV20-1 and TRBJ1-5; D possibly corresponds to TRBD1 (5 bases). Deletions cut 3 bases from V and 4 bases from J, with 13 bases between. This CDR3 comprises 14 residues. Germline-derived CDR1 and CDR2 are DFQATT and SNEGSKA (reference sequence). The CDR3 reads CSASNWGRNQPQHF. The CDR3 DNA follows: TGCAGTGCTAGTAACTGGGGCCGAAATCAGCCCCAGCATTTT.

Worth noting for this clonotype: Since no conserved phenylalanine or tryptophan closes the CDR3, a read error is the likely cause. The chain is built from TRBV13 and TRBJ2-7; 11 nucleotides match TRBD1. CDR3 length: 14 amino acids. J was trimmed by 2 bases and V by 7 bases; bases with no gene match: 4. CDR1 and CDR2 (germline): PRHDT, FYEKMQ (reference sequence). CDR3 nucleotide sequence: TGTGCCAGCAACTCGGACAGGGGGCCCTACGAGCAGTACATC. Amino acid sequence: CASNSDRGPYEQYI.

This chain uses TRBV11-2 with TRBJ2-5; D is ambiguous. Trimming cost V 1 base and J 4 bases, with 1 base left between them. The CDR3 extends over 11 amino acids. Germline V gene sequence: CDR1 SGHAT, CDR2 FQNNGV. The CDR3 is CASSLGETQYF. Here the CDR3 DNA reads TGTGCCAGCAGCTTAGGAGAGACCCAGTACTTC.

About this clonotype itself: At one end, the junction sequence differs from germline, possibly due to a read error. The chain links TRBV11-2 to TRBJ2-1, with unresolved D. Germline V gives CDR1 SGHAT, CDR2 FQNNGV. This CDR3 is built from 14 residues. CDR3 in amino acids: CANSLHRLVSEQLF. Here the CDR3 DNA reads TGTGCCAACAGCTTACACCGGCTAGTTAGTGAGCAGCTCTTC.

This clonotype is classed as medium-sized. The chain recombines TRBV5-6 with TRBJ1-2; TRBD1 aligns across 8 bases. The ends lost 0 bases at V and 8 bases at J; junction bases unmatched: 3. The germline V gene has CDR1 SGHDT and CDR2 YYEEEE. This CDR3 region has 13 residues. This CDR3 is CASSLVGTGGYTF. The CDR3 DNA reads TGTGCCAGCAGCTTGGTTGGGACAGGAGGCTACACCTTC.

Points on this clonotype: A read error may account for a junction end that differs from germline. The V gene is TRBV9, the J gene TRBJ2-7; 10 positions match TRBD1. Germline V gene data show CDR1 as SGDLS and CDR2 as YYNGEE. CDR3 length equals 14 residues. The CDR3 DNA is TGTGCCAGCAGCGTGGGGACAGGGGTATACGATCAGTACTTC. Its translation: CASSVGTGVYDQYF.